The 17 T cell receptor beta chains listed next were all sequenced from one sample in a study of spatial heterogeneity in lung cancer. General study results and limits: Expanded intratumoral alpha and beta TCR counts tracked tumor mutation counts.

From the 5' RACE reads, TCRdb called clonotypes with MiXCR, one entry per CDR3 protein. The sample yields thousands of distinct CDR3 sequences, under 30% seen once. Time point: sample taken at primary tumor resection. No cognate antigen is known for these TCRs. Source: lung tumor tissue, taken at surgery. The source of these receptors is a male donor with early-stage non-small cell lung cancer.

This clonotype qualifies as medium-sized. This chain connects TRBV15 to TRBJ2-5; unclear D gene. The CDR3 totals 14 residues. Germline lookup yields CDR1 LNHNV and CDR2 YYDKDF (reference sequence). Trimming removed 0 bases from V and 1 base from J, with 6 bases in between. Here the CDR3 DNA reads TGTGCCACCAGCAGAGAAGTAGCCCAAGAGACCCAGTACTTC. Protein product: CATSREVAQETQYF.

This clonotype appeared a few times. The chain combines TRBV21-1 with TRBJ2-7; the D call of TRBD2 is as the table states it, not checked on the DNA. TRBV21-1 is a documented pseudogene. This CDR3 is 17 amino acids long. DNA of the CDR3: TGTGCCAGCAGCAAGGTCGGCCGGGACTGGCACTCCTACGAGCAGTACTTC. Amino acids: CASSKVGRDWHSYEQYF.

This clonotype came up many times. This rearrangement joins TRBV18 to TRBJ1-1; D remains ambiguous. Germline assignment: CDR1 KGHSH and CDR2 LQKENI. The CDR3 is 14 residues long. V was trimmed by 1 base and J by 4 bases, leaving 10 bases between them. The CDR3 coding sequence is TGTGCCAGCTCACCACTTTTCGAGCCCACTGAAGCTTTCTTT. This gives the protein CASSPLFEPTEAFF.

This clonotype has only a few counts. The J gene is TRBJ1-1, the V gene TRBV12-3 or TRBV12-4; D uncertain. The CDR3 contains 15 residues. V lost 3 bases and J lost 0, with 11 bases in between. Here the CDR3 DNA reads TGTGCCAGCAGTTTGATCTCCGGTTTGAACACTGAAGCTTTCTTT. Protein: CASSLISGLNTEAFF.

In this sample, this clonotype turned up a few times. V gene TRBV18 combines with J gene TRBJ1-1; D remains unclear. Trimming removed 3 bases from V and 3 bases from J, with 8 bases in between. The CDR3 has 13 residues. Germline V gene sequence: CDR1 KGHSH, CDR2 LQKENI. In DNA, the CDR3 is TGTGCCAGCTCACCGCCAGGAGACACTGAAGCTTTCTTT. Translated, it gives CASSPPGDTEAFF.

This clonotype is classed as medium-sized. This chain connects TRBV9 to TRBJ1-2; D unclear. The CDR3 extends over 11 amino acids. Germline values: CDR1 SGDLS, CDR2 YYNGEE. The germline V and J ends were trimmed by 1 base and 2 bases, with 0 bases remaining between them. CDR3 sequence reads: CASSVNYGYTF. CDR3 nucleotides: TGTGCCAGCAGCGTAAACTATGGCTACACCTTC.

This clonotype rates as medium-sized. DNA for the CDR3: TGTGCCAGCAGCTTTGCAACAGCGAACACTGAAGCTTTCTTT. This gives the protein CASSFATANTEAFF. The rearrangement links TRBV7-6 to TRBJ1-1; D uncertain. The CDR3 totals 14 residues. Germline V lookup: CDR1 SGHVS, CDR2 FNYEAQ. V was shortened by 3 bases and J by 1 base, with 9 bases between the two germline ends.

The rearrangement joins TRBV29-1 to TRBJ1-2; 10 nucleotides align to TRBD1. Germline CDR1 and CDR2: SQVTM and ANQGSEA. The V segment lost 6 bases and the J segment 8 bases; nucleotides outside the gene matches: 6. This CDR3 comprises 12 residues. CDR3 bases: TGCAGCGTAGGGACAGGGGTAACGGGCTACACCTTC. This gives the protein CSVGTGVTGYTF.

This clonotype was recorded only once. V and J are TRBV6-1 and TRBJ2-2, with TRBD2 as a possible D gene (6 bases). The CDR3 has 15 residues. V lost 2 bases to trimming and J lost 6 bases, with 13 bases between them. From germline, CDR1 is MNHNS and CDR2 SASEGT. The CDR3: CASSEFNGSPGELFF. CDR3 coding DNA: TGTGCCAGCAGTGAATTTAACGGGAGCCCCGGGGAGCTGTTTTTT.

This clonotype is medium-sized (0.01 to 0.1%) in the sample. CDR3 amino acids: CASSFYGAMNTEAFF. The CDR3 DNA is TGTGCCAGCAGTTTCTACGGAGCCATGAACACTGAAGCTTTCTTT. The chain links TRBV28 to TRBJ1-1; D remains ambiguous. CDR1 and CDR2 (germline): MDHEN, SYDVKM. V was trimmed by 3 bases and J by 0 bases, leaving 11 bases between them. This CDR3 spans 15 amino acids.

This clonotype occurred a few times. The limits of the CDR3 on the DNA are not certain, so only TCRdb's listed CDR3 is given. The rearrangement links TRBV5-1 to TRBJ2-2; the D segment call TRBD1 is taken from the table without a DNA check. Germline V CDR1 and CDR2: SGHRS, YFSETQ. 16 amino acids form the CDR3, both terminal residues included. The CDR3 sequence: CARVPRAVRTPGSCFF.

The chain uses TRBV15 and TRBJ2-5; maybe TRBD2 (5 bases). Germline loops: CDR1 LNHNV, CDR2 YYDKDF (reference sequence). The CDR3 loop spans 15 amino acids. V lost 0 bases, J lost 1 base, and 9 bases lay in between. The CDR3 DNA sequence: TGTGCCACCAGCAGAGATCCTAGCAGCCAAGAGACCCAGTACTTC. It encodes CATSRDPSSQETQYF.

J is TRBJ2-3 and V is TRBV19; TRBD2 aligns across 7 bases. Germline V gene sequence: CDR1 LNHDA, CDR2 SQIVND (reference sequence). This CDR3 spans 16 amino acids. Unmatched junction bases numbered 11, after V lost 5 bases and J lost 3 bases. CDR3 nucleotides: TGTGCCAGTAGTTCCTTCCCGGGAGGTCCGACAGATACGCAGTATTTT. It encodes CASSSFPGGPTDTQYF. The full variable domain, with the rest looked up from reference TRBV19 and TRBJ2-3, is DGGITQSPKYLFRKEGQNVTLSCEQNLNHDAMYWYRQDPGQGLRLIYYSQIVNDFQKGDIAEGYSVSREKKESFPLTVTSAQKNPTAFYLCASSSFPGGPTDTQYFGPGTRLTVL.

J is TRBJ2-7 and V is TRBV5-1, with TRBD1 as a possible D gene (5 bases). CDR1 is SGHRS, CDR2 YFSETQ, per germline. This CDR3 has 12 amino acids. V was pared by 5 bases and J by 3 bases, with 9 bases between. CDR3 DNA sequence: TGCGCCAGCAGACACGACAGCTACGAGCAGTACTTC. This codes for CASRHDSYEQYF.

This clonotype was recorded only once. The chain carries TRBV27 and TRBJ1-5; no firm D call. The germline CDR1 and CDR2 sequences are MNHEY and SMNVEV (reference sequence). The CDR3 length is 16 residues. Deletions cut 2 bases from V and 5 bases from J, with 16 bases between. The CDR3 DNA sequence: TGTGCCAGCAGTTTAGGACTTATCCTTGGGGATCAGCCCCAGCATTTT. Translating it yields CASSLGLILGDQPQHF.

In its sample, this clonotype ranks as medium-sized. The gene calls are TRBV12-3 or TRBV12-4 and TRBJ2-2, with D possibly TRBD1 on 6 matching bases. This CDR3 spans 14 amino acids. V was trimmed by 10 bases and J by 0 bases, leaving 12 bases between them. The CDR3: CATSHRANTGELFF. CDR3 DNA: TGTGCCACTTCCCACAGGGCGAACACCGGGGAGCTGTTTTTT.

The chain uses TRBV3-1 and TRBJ2-7, with no clear D. Germline V lookup: CDR1 LGHDT, CDR2 YNNKEL (reference sequence). Trimming stripped 1 base from V and 6 bases from J, with 7 bases between. The CDR3 runs to 12 residues. Written as DNA, the CDR3 is TGTGCCAGCAGCCAAGGCTTCGGCGAGCAGTACTTC. Amino acid sequence: CASSQGFGEQYF.